Following are 18 T cell receptor beta chains from one sample sequenced in a study of neoadjuvant nivolumab and ipilimumab in lung cancer. The data were produced by immunoSEQ multiplex PCR, yet TCRdb's version contains in-frame clones alone and is incomplete. The data show a few thousand clones, about nine tenths seen once. The source material was blood, sampled after neoadjuvant nivolumab, alone or with ipilimumab, at or shortly before surgery. Source of these receptors: an adult with non-small cell lung cancer. Some clones in this sample may be carry-over from other donors' samples.

The V call is TRBV21-1, the J call TRBJ2-3; TRBD1 is taken as the D call from the table, unchecked against the DNA. TRBV21-1 is marked as a pseudogene. The CDR3 has 16 residues. The CDR3: CASSKVGGQSTDTQYF. CDR3 sequence (DNA): TGTGCCAGCAGCAAAGTGGGGGGACAGAGCACAGATACGCAGTATTTT.

The J gene is TRBJ1-2, the V gene TRBV5-1; D is unresolved. CDR3 length: 15 amino acids. Trimming took off 0 bases at V and 0 bases at J, with 9 bases between the two ends. CDR1 SGHRS and CDR2 YFSETQ come from the germline V gene. This chain's CDR3 is CASSLDGRSNYGYTF. CDR3 nucleotide sequence: TGCGCCAGCAGCTTGGACGGACGGTCTAACTATGGCTACACCTTC.

This sequence joins TRBV18 and TRBJ2-3; D unclear. The CDR3 is made up of 15 amino acids. Germline V gene data show CDR1 as KGHSH and CDR2 as LQKENI. With 3 bases removed from V and 0 bases from J, the gap between germline ends came to 10 bases. The CDR3 loop is CASSPRAQSTDTQYF. The CDR3 coding sequence is TGTGCCAGCTCACCCCGGGCACAGAGCACAGATACGCAGTATTTT.

This clone was recorded once. The V and J genes are TRBV19 and TRBJ2-7; 7 bases align to TRBD1. The CDR3 contains 15 residues. The germline gives CDR1 LNHDA, CDR2 SQIVND (reference sequence). V lost 5 bases and J lost 4; bases outside the gene matches: 11. The CDR3 nucleotides are TGTGCCAGTAGTCTCGGGTGGGGACAGATTTACGAGCAGTACTTC. Protein sequence: CASSLGWGQIYEQYF.

The chain couples TRBV2 to TRBJ1-5; D remains unclear. Germline CDR1 reads SNHLY; CDR2 reads FYNNEI. This CDR3 has 12 amino acids. V lost 2 bases and J lost 6, with 5 bases in between. This chain's CDR3 is CASSEQLQPQHF. The DNA for the CDR3 is TGTGCCAGCAGTGAACAGCTTCAGCCCCAGCATTTT.

In DNA, the CDR3 is TGTGCCAGCAGCGCACTCCGGGTCCGTGGCTACACCTTC. Translation: CASSALRVRGYTF. The chain recombines TRBV7-6 with TRBJ1-2, with D hard to call. This CDR3 region has 13 residues. Germline CDR1 reads SGHVS; CDR2 reads FNYEAQ. V was trimmed by 5 bases and J by 7 bases, leaving 14 bases between them.

J is TRBJ2-7 and V is TRBV5-4; 10 positions match TRBD1. The junction had 4 bases not matched to a gene; V was cut back by 4 bases and J by 0 bases. Germline CDR1 is SGHNT and CDR2 is YYREEE (reference sequence). The CDR3 is 15 amino acids. The DNA of the CDR3 is TGTGCCAGCAGCCTCCGGGACAGGGGCTCCTACGAGCAGTACTTC. This gives the protein CASSLRDRGSYEQYF.

This chain uses TRBV10-2 with TRBJ2-7, with a possible D match to TRBD1 (5 bases). CDR1 is WSHSY and CDR2 is SAAADI in the germline V gene. V was clipped by 0 bases and J by 6 bases, with 12 bases between them. CDR3 length equals 14 residues. The DNA for the CDR3 is TGCGCCAGCAGTGAGTCGATGGGGCAGGGCGAGCAGTACTTC. Translation: CASSESMGQGEQYF.

The gene calls are TRBV4-3 and TRBJ1-4, with D uncertain. CDR3 length equals 16 residues. Germline V gene sequence: CDR1 LGHNA, CDR2 YSLEER. V was trimmed by 2 bases and J by 3 bases, leaving 13 bases between them. The CDR3 region has the DNA TGCGCCAGCAGCCAATTTCTACAGCGGGCTAATGAAAAACTGTTTTTT. This sequence encodes CASSQFLQRANEKLFF.

The genes are TRBV14 and TRBJ1-2; D is uncertain. The CDR3 contains 15 residues. Germline assignment: CDR1 SGHDN and CDR2 FVKESK. V lost 0 bases, J lost 4 bases, and 12 bases lay in between. CDR3 nucleotide sequence: TGTGCCAGCAGCCAAGATCGGCAGGCGGTCTATGGCTACACCTTC. Translated, it gives CASSQDRQAVYGYTF.

The chain carries TRBV7-2 and TRBJ1-5, with TRBD1 as a possible D gene (5 bases). The CDR3 is 15 amino acids. The germline V and J ends were trimmed by 2 bases and 0 bases, with 8 bases remaining between them. Germline CDR1 reads SGHTA; CDR2 reads FQGNSA. CDR3 bases: TGTGCCAGCAGCTTAAGAGGGGATAGCAATCAGCCCCAGCATTTT. This encodes CASSLRGDSNQPQHF.

J is TRBJ2-7 and V is TRBV14, with 7 bases identical to TRBD2. The J segment lost 3 bases and the V segment lost 1 base, leaving 9 bases of the junction unmatched. Germline V gene sequence: CDR1 SGHDN, CDR2 FVKESK. This CDR3 contains 16 residues. DNA for the CDR3: TGTGCCAGCAGCCAAGCTCGTGCGGGAGACCGCTACGAGCAGTACTTC. Its protein is CASSQARAGDRYEQYF.

V usage is TRBV6-7 and J usage is TRBJ2-6; D is unclear. TRBV6-7 is sorted into the ORF group, with uncertain function. V dropped 1 base and J dropped 1 base, with 5 bases sitting between them. The CDR3 extends over 15 amino acids. The DNA for the CDR3 is TGTGCCAGCAGTTACTGGTCGTCTGGGGCCAACGTCCTGACTTTC. Encoded protein: CASSYWSSGANVLTF.

The chain has TRBV18 and TRBJ2-7; 10 bases are a match to TRBD2. The germline V gene encodes CDR1 KGHSH and CDR2 LQKENI. The CDR3 totals 17 residues. The J segment lost 2 bases and the V segment lost 2 bases, leaving 9 bases of the junction unmatched. In nucleotides, the CDR3 is TGTGCCAGCTCACCAGGGCTAGCGGGAGTCAACACCTACGAGCAGTACTTC. This codes for CASSPGLAGVNTYEQYF.

The rearrangement joins TRBV10-3 to TRBJ2-1, with D possibly TRBD2 on 6 matching bases. Trimming took off 7 bases at V and 5 bases at J, with 12 bases between the two ends. Germline CDR1 ENHRY, CDR2 SYGVKD. The CDR3 is made up of 13 amino acids. The CDR3 nucleotides read TGTGCCATCAAAACGGGAGTAAACAATGAGCAGTTCTTC. Its protein is CAIKTGVNNEQFF.

This sequence joins TRBV7-8 and TRBJ2-7; D not certain. Looked up from germline, CDR1 is SGHVS and CDR2 is FQNEAQ. The germline V and J ends were trimmed by 0 bases and 4 bases, with 16 bases remaining between them. CDR3 length: 16 residues. The CDR3, as DNA: TGTGCCAGCAGCTTAGCCAAGTCGCCCCCTCGGTACGAGCAGTACTTC. Amino acid sequence: CASSLAKSPPRYEQYF.

With respect to this clone: Germline and junction disagree at one end, which may indicate a read error. This chain uses TRBV2 with TRBJ1-1; D ambiguous. The CDR3 runs 13 residues. The germline CDR1 and CDR2 sequences are SNHLY and FYNNEI. As DNA, the CDR3 is TGTGCCAGCAGGGAAGTCGCGCTCGGCGAAGCTTTCTTT. Encoded protein: CASREVALGEAFF. Complete variable domain (other parts from reference TRBV2 and TRBJ1-1): EPEVTQTPSHQVTQMGQEVILRCVPISNHLYFYWYRQILGQKVEFLVSFYNNEISEKSEIFDDQFSVERPDGSNFTLKIRSTKLEDSAMYFCASREVALGEAFFGQGTRLTVV.

The V gene is TRBV5-5, the J gene TRBJ1-2; 7 bases are a match to TRBD1. Germline loops: CDR1 SGHKS, CDR2 YYEKEE (reference sequence). The CDR3 totals 13 residues. V was clipped by 6 bases and J by 7 bases; unmatched bases: 9. The CDR3 DNA reads as TGTGCCAGCACTCCGACAGGGATAGGTGGCTACACCTTC. As protein: CASTPTGIGGYTF.